This entry is about one TCR beta chain. Its specificity is not known. The V and J ends lost 1 base and 3 bases respectively, with 9 bases between them. The CDR3 runs 14 residues. CDR1 is SEHNR and CDR2 is FQNEAQ in the germline V gene (reference sequence). These data originate in a study of identifying expanded T cells in peripheral blood. General study results and limits: Approximately 1.2 clones differed between technical replicates, versus roughly 16 and 20 over time.

Using immunoSEQ multiplex PCR, the repertoire was profiled, and TCRdb retains in-frame clones only, with some absent. The data contain 50,000 to 75,000 clones, 70% to 90% of them singletons. The V and J genes are TRBV7-9 and TRBJ2-5; D remains ambiguous. The sequenced sample was blood. This receptor was identified in a person aged 18 to 75 in good health. CDR3 amino acids: CASSLGGPKETQYF. For the CDR3, the DNA is TGTGCCAGCAGCTTAGGAGGTCCTAAAGAGACCCAGTACTTC.